This T cell receptor beta chain was obtained from a study of CD8+ T cells in alopecia areata. Overall study context: Twice a day, 5 to 10 mg of oral tofacitinib was administered to treated patients. Dosing with tofacitinib proceeded for 6 to 18 months, followed by 6 months off drug.

Remarks on this clone: Its target is not known.

J lost 3 bases, V lost 5 bases, and 6 bases had no gene match. There are 15 residues in the CDR3. Germline loops: CDR1 SEHNR, CDR2 FQNEAQ (reference sequence). Study outcomes and limitations: Lesional scalp exceeded normal scalp in clonality, especially in alopecia totalis/universalis.

Reverse transcribed after extraction, RNA yielded cDNA as the sequencing template. Repertoires were generated with immunoSEQ multiplex PCR, while TCRdb's copy carries only in-frame clones and drops some. The sample lists about 97,000 clones; around 45% were seen once. The sample comprised CD4+ T cells sorted from blood. This TCR derives from a human donor with alopecia areata. This chain uses TRBV7-9 with TRBJ2-3; 9 bases align to TRBD2. The CDR3 DNA is TGTGCCAGCAGCCCTAGACTAGCGGAAACAGATACGCAGTATTTT. Protein: CASSPRLAETDTQYF.